The 14 T cell receptor beta chains given below trace back to one sample, sequenced in a study of graft-versus-host responses after intestinal transplantation. Data came from immunoSEQ multiplex PCR; TCRdb stores just in-frame clones and leaves some out. The sample lists approximately 15,000 clones; under 85% were seen once. Tissue from the graft was processed to free its intraepithelial and lamina propria lymphocytes. The sequencing here drew on ileum tissue, taken 27 days after intestinal transplant. These receptors all stem from a human patient who received an intestinal transplant, so some T cells may come from the graft donor.

The V gene is TRBV19, the J gene TRBJ2-5, with a tentative D call TRBD1 (6 bases). The germline V and J ends were trimmed by 4 bases and 5 bases, with 17 bases remaining between them. The CDR3 covers 15 residues. Germline values: CDR1 LNHDA, CDR2 SQIVND (reference sequence). DNA for the CDR3: TGTGCCAGTAGTAGCCTCTGGACAGTCAGGGAGACCCAGTACTTC. Its translation is CASSSLWTVRETQYF. Full variable domain (remainder filled in from reference TRBV19 and TRBJ2-5): DGGITQSPKYLFRKEGQNVTLSCEQNLNHDAMYWYRQDPGQGLRLIYYSQIVNDFQKGDIAEGYSVSREKKESFPLTVTSAQKNPTAFYLCASSSLWTVRETQYFGPGTRLLVL.

Details on this clone: The germline gene is not matched at one end of the junction; a read error may be the cause. The genes are TRBV4-2 and TRBJ2-1; D not resolved. The CDR3 has 13 residues. The germline gives CDR1 LGHNA, CDR2 YNFKEQ. The CDR3 is CASSQDSPDPSVF. CDR3 nucleotide sequence: TGTGCCAGCAGCCAAGACTCCCCAGACCCTAGTGTCTTC.

The chain links TRBV7-8 to TRBJ2-3; 7 bases fit TRBD2. The V gene end was trimmed by 5 bases and the J gene end by 1 base; junction bases not matched to a gene: 24. Germline V gene sequence: CDR1 SGHVS, CDR2 FQNEAQ. The CDR3 covers 21 residues. DNA for the CDR3: TGTGCCAGCAGCGGACTTTTGCCAGGGCTAGGGCGGGGGATTCGCACAGATACGCAGTATTTT. Amino acids: CASSGLLPGLGRGIRTDTQYF.

This clone was observed a handful of times. V gene TRBV19 combines with J gene TRBJ1-5; 11 positions match TRBD1. The germline CDR1 and CDR2 sequences are LNHDA and SQIVND (reference sequence). J lost 4 bases, V lost 6 bases, and 5 bases had no gene match. CDR3 length: 15 residues. This CDR3 reads CASRPDRGQNQPQHF. The CDR3 DNA reads as TGTGCCAGTAGACCGGACAGGGGGCAAAATCAGCCCCAGCATTTT.

The rearrangement joins TRBV28 to TRBJ2-2; perhaps TRBD1 as D (6 bases). V lost 11 bases and J lost 2, with 12 bases in between. The CDR3 contains 13 residues. CDR1 and CDR2 from the germline V gene are MDHEN and SYDVKM. CDR3 in DNA: TGTGCCTCACAGGGACAAAACACCGGGGAGCTGTTTTTT. As protein: CASQGQNTGELFF.

The chain joins TRBV4-1 to TRBJ2-7; D is possibly TRBD2 (5 bases). Per the germline V gene, CDR1 is MGHRA and CDR2 is YSYEKL. The CDR3 extends over 14 amino acids. Between the trimmed V and J ends, which lost 1 base and 3 bases, there was a span of 10 bases. CDR3 sequence reads: CASSQVIGSYEQYV. DNA for the CDR3: TGCGCCAGCAGCCAAGTTATAGGGAGCTACGAGCAGTACGTC.

This chain joins TRBV18 and TRBJ2-1, with TRBD2 as a possible D gene (6 bases). The CDR3 is made up of 15 amino acids. Germline V gene lookup returns CDR1 KGHSH and CDR2 LQKENI. V was clipped by 4 bases and J by 4 bases, with 14 bases between them. In DNA form, the CDR3 reads TGTGCCAGCTCACAGTACGGCGGGGTATACAATGAGCAGTTCTTC. Residues: CASSQYGGVYNEQFF. The whole variable domain, remainder taken from reference TRBV18 and TRBJ2-1, is NAGVMQNPRHLVRRRGQEARLRCSPMKGHSHVYWYRQLPEEGLKFMVYLQKENIIDESGMPKERFSAEFPKEGPSILRIQQVVRGDSAAYFCASSQYGGVYNEQFFGPGTRLTVL.

This rearrangement joins TRBV7-2 to TRBJ2-7; TRBD2 matches 11 bases. The CDR3 has 16 amino acids. Trimming took 5 bases from V and 3 from J; bases not matched to a gene: 9. Germline V gene sequence: CDR1 SGHTA, CDR2 FQGNSA. The CDR3 here is CASSAIAGGPYYEQYV. The CDR3 DNA is TGTGCCAGCAGCGCTATAGCGGGGGGGCCTTACTACGAGCAGTACGTC.

This clone appeared a single time. The chain has TRBV25-1 and TRBJ1-1; possible D gene TRBD1, 6 bases. Germline CDR1 and CDR2: MGHDK and SYGVNS. V lost 4 bases, J lost 5 bases, and 17 bases lay in between. This CDR3 spans 15 amino acids. The CDR3 DNA is TGTGCCAGCAGTGCCCCGGGCACAGGGCGAACTGAAGCTTTCTTT. Its protein is CASSAPGTGRTEAFF.

This clone occurred a few times. The chain combines TRBV6-1 with TRBJ1-2; no clear D gene. Germline V CDR1 and CDR2: MNHNS, SASEGT. The CDR3 runs 13 residues. Trimming took off 6 bases at V and 2 bases at J, with 10 bases between the two ends. The CDR3 protein is CASSWELNYGYTF. The CDR3 DNA sequence: TGTGCCAGCAGCTGGGAGCTAAACTATGGCTACACCTTC.

The J gene is TRBJ1-5, the V gene TRBV18, with a tentative D call TRBD1 (6 bases). Germline V lookup: CDR1 KGHSH, CDR2 LQKENI. V shed 3 bases and J shed 0 bases, with 9 bases lying between them. The length of the CDR3 is 15 residues. CDR3 coding DNA: TGTGCCAGCTCACCGGACAGACTTAGCAATCAGCCCCAGCATTTT. Translation gives CASSPDRLSNQPQHF. Drawing the rest from reference TRBV18 and TRBJ1-5, the complete variable domain is NAGVMQNPRHLVRRRGQEARLRCSPMKGHSHVYWYRQLPEEGLKFMVYLQKENIIDESGMPKERFSAEFPKEGPSILRIQQVVRGDSAAYFCASSPDRLSNQPQHFGDGTRLSIL.

This sequence joins TRBV15 and TRBJ2-1, with D maybe TRBD1 (5 bases). CDR3 size: 17 residues. The V end was cut by 2 bases, the J end by 8 bases, with 22 bases between. Germline values: CDR1 LNHNV, CDR2 YYDKDF (reference sequence). The CDR3 nucleotides are TGTGCCACCAGCAGACTCGATTCAAGACAGTGGGATCATGAGCAGTTCTTC. This gives the protein CATSRLDSRQWDHEQFF.

The V gene is TRBV11-1, the J gene TRBJ2-3; D is uncertain. The germline CDR1 and CDR2 sequences are SGHAT and FQDESV (reference sequence). CDR3 size: 14 residues. V was pared by 1 base and J by 2 bases, with 7 bases between. In DNA form, the CDR3 reads TGTGCCAGCAGCTTAGTTCAGTTCACAGATACGCAGTATTTT. This codes for CASSLVQFTDTQYF.

The rearrangement uses TRBV7-2 and TRBJ1-2; 10 nucleotides align to TRBD1. V was clipped by 2 bases and J by 0 bases; unmatched bases: 6. The germline V gene encodes CDR1 SGHTA and CDR2 FQGNSA. The CDR3 is 17 residues long. The CDR3 sequence: CASSLRQGASPNYGYTF. The CDR3 region has the DNA TGTGCCAGCAGCTTAAGACAGGGGGCGTCCCCTAACTATGGCTACACCTTC.